The 13 T cell receptor beta chains given below trace back to one sample, sequenced in a study of T cells of healthy individuals. TCRdb re-analysed the 5' RACE reads in MiXCR, keeping a single row per CDR3 protein. The sample consists of some 85,000 distinct CDR3 sequences, around 5.1% of them appearing once. The receptor set was obtained from a female donor in good health.

This clonotype was counted at least ten times. This chain links TRBV14 with TRBJ2-7; tentative D call: TRBD1 (6 bases). V lost 2 bases, J lost 5 bases, and 7 bases lay in between. CDR3 length: 12 amino acids. CDR1 is SGHDN, CDR2 FVKESK, per germline. Here the CDR3 reads CASSQQGHEQYF. The CDR3 DNA reads as TGTGCCAGCAGCCAACAGGGGCACGAGCAGTACTTC.

This clonotype was detected many times. This rearrangement joins TRBV2 to TRBJ1-2, with no clear D. CDR3 size: 13 residues. CDR1 and CDR2 (germline): SNHLY, FYNNEI. The V gene lost 4 bases and the J gene lost 1 base, with 7 bases spanning the gap. CDR3 protein: CASSGDHNYGYTF. CDR3 bases: TGTGCCAGCAGTGGCGACCATAACTATGGCTACACCTTC.

This clonotype was observed many times. This sequence joins TRBV2 and TRBJ2-1; D is undetermined. V dropped 8 bases and J dropped 4 bases, with 6 bases sitting between them. Germline V gene lookup returns CDR1 SNHLY and CDR2 FYNNEI. This CDR3 comprises 11 residues. The CDR3 DNA sequence: TGTGCCAGCGGCCTTTACAATGAGCAGTTCTTC. The encoded protein is CASGLYNEQFF. Together with reference TRBV2 and TRBJ2-1, the CDR3 gives the full variable domain: EPEVTQTPSHQVTQMGQEVILRCVPISNHLYFYWYRQILGQKVEFLVSFYNNEISEKSEIFDDQFSVERPDGSNFTLKIRSTKLEDSAMYFCASGLYNEQFFGPGTRLTVL.

This chain connects TRBV12-3 or TRBV12-4 to TRBJ1-4; 7 bases fit TRBD1. The J segment lost 0 bases and the V segment lost 4 bases, leaving 5 bases of the junction unmatched. The CDR3 is made up of 16 amino acids. CDR3 in DNA: TGTGCCAGCAGTTCCGGCGACAGGGCAACTAATGAAAAACTGTTTTTT. It encodes CASSSGDRATNEKLFF.

This clonotype was detected only a few times. This chain uses TRBV6-1 with TRBJ1-1; D not resolved. This CDR3 is built from 13 residues. Per germline, CDR1 MNHNS and CDR2 SASEGT. Trimming took 4 bases from V and 4 from J, leaving 10 bases between them. The CDR3 spells CASSAGVSTEAFF. The CDR3 coding sequence is TGTGCCAGCAGTGCCGGCGTGAGCACTGAAGCTTTCTTT.

This clonotype was recorded at least ten times. V is TRBV7-2 and J is TRBJ2-6; maybe TRBD1 (6 bases). Looked up from germline, CDR1 is SGHTA and CDR2 is FQGNSA. The V end lost 2 bases, the J end lost 0 bases, and 11 bases lay between the germline ends. The CDR3 sequence is 17 residues long. The CDR3 region is CASSLQGRSSGANVLTF. CDR3 nucleotides: TGTGCCAGCAGCTTACAGGGGCGAAGCTCTGGGGCCAACGTCCTGACTTTC.

The chain joins TRBV18 to TRBJ1-1; no clear D. There are 15 residues in the CDR3. V was trimmed by 0 bases and J by 5 bases, leaving 13 bases between them. Germline V gene lookup returns CDR1 KGHSH and CDR2 LQKENI. This chain's CDR3 is CASSPPKGDKTEAFF. Written as DNA, the CDR3 is TGTGCCAGCTCACCACCGAAGGGAGATAAAACTGAAGCTTTCTTT.

This clonotype was seen ten or more times. CDR3 DNA sequence: TGTGCCAGCAGCATCCTACAGGGGATGGAACTGTTTTTT. Its protein is CASSILQGMELFF. The chain uses TRBV7-9 and TRBJ1-4; 7 bases match TRBD1. This CDR3 has 13 residues. With V trimmed by 5 bases and J by 12 bases, 9 bases remained unmatched. Germline V gene data show CDR1 as SEHNR and CDR2 as FQNEAQ (reference sequence).

This clonotype came up many times. The chain is built from TRBV4-2 and TRBJ1-5, with unresolved D. Germline CDR1 is LGHNA and CDR2 is YNFKEQ. The CDR3 contains 15 residues. The V gene lost 0 bases and the J gene lost 6 bases, with 12 bases spanning the gap. CDR3 in DNA: TGTGCCAGCAGCCAAGATGGGTCTTTGGGTCAGCCCCAGCATTTT. It codes for CASSQDGSLGQPQHF.

This clonotype was recorded at least ten times. The CDR3 DNA is TGCGCCAGCAGCCAAGTCGTGGCCCCGTCCTACGAGCAGTACTTC. Translated, it gives CASSQVVAPSYEQYF. The V call is TRBV4-3, the J call TRBJ2-7, with D hard to call. The CDR3 spans 15 residues. Germline CDR1 is LGHNA and CDR2 is YSLEER. Trimming stripped 1 base from V and 1 base from J, with 11 bases between.

The genes are TRBV6-1 and TRBJ1-1; tentatively, D is TRBD1 (6 bases). This CDR3 is 15 amino acids long. With 9 bases removed from V and 3 bases from J, the gap between germline ends came to 20 bases. The germline V gene has CDR1 MNHNS and CDR2 SASEGT. The CDR3 sequence: CASTYGMGADTEAFF. The CDR3 DNA sequence: TGTGCCAGTACCTACGGGATGGGGGCGGACACTGAAGCTTTCTTT.

In its sample, this clonotype was seen a few times. The rearrangement joins TRBV19 to TRBJ1-2; maybe TRBD1 (6 bases). The V end was cut by 10 bases, the J end by 8 bases, with 17 bases between. This CDR3 spans 12 amino acids. Germline CDR1 reads LNHDA; CDR2 reads SQIVND (reference sequence). The CDR3 region has the DNA TGTGCCACCCTATCGACAGGACGCGGCTACACCTTC. Encoded protein: CATLSTGRGYTF.

The gene calls are TRBV5-1 and TRBJ1-5, with D hard to call. Trimming pared 2 bases from V and 6 bases from J, leaving 18 bases between. Germline V lookup: CDR1 SGHRS, CDR2 YFSETQ. This CDR3 spans 16 amino acids. The CDR3 sequence is CASSLRPAGGSQPQHF. CDR3 in DNA: TGCGCCAGCAGCTTACGGCCCGCTGGTGGGAGTCAGCCCCAGCATTTT.